One sample yielded the 18 T cell receptor beta chains listed below, sequenced in a study of cytomegalovirus exposure and HLA in healthy donors. Primers included in the PCR were 60 Vbeta and 13 Jbeta primers. Profiled with immunoSEQ multiplex PCR; TCRdb holds only in-frame clones, not every one. The sample holds about 130,000 clones; under 12% are singletons and the top ten take under 6%. Sequencing was done on a sample of PBMCs. These receptors were obtained from a woman between 18 and 29 years old in good health and CMV-seropositive.

The chain is built from TRBV7-2 and TRBJ2-5; 7 bases match TRBD1. The J segment lost 0 bases and the V segment lost 4 bases, leaving 5 bases of the junction unmatched. Germline V lookup: CDR1 SGHTA, CDR2 FQGNSA. The CDR3 is made up of 15 amino acids. The CDR3 loop is CASSWGQLNQETQYF. As DNA, the CDR3 is TGTGCCAGCAGCTGGGGACAGCTAAACCAAGAGACCCAGTACTTC.

For this clone: Other nucleotide sequences in the sample specify the same CDR3. The V call is TRBV18, the J call TRBJ1-3; D may be TRBD1 (5 bases). Trimming pared 0 bases from V and 0 bases from J, leaving 9 bases between. CDR3 size: 16 residues. Germline V lookup: CDR1 KGHSH, CDR2 LQKENI. The CDR3 region has the DNA TGTGCCAGCTCACCACCGCGACAGACCTCTGGAAACACCATATATTTT. This gives the protein CASSPPRQTSGNTIYF.

J is TRBJ1-3 and V is TRBV19, with D possibly being TRBD1 (5 bases). The CDR3 is 15 residues long. V was shortened by 1 base and J by 1 base, with 8 bases between the two germline ends. Germline CDR1 LNHDA, CDR2 SQIVND (reference sequence). The chain's CDR3 is CASSIGGMSGNTIYF. The CDR3 coding sequence is TGTGCCAGTAGTATAGGGGGCATGTCTGGAAACACCATATATTTT.

This clone has just a few counts. One end of the junction varies from germline; a read error may be responsible. The rearrangement joins TRBV7-2 to TRBJ2-3; tentatively, D is TRBD2 (5 bases). The CDR3 covers 11 residues. CDR1 is SGHTA and CDR2 is FQGNSA in the germline V gene. The CDR3 loop is CASSQPGSERF. CDR3 DNA: TGTGCCAGCAGCCAGCCGGGGTCCGAGCGTTTT.

This clone has a handful of counts. This sequence joins TRBV10-3 and TRBJ2-1; 10 nucleotides match TRBD2. Unmatched junction bases numbered 1, after V lost 3 bases and J lost 2 bases. CDR1 and CDR2 (germline): ENHRY, SYGVKD. The CDR3 length is 15 residues. The DNA of the CDR3 is TGTGCCATCAGTGACCTAGCGGGAGCCTACAATGAGCAGTTCTTC. This encodes CAISDLAGAYNEQFF.

The chain links TRBV30 to TRBJ2-2; 12 bases agree with TRBD2. Germline V gives CDR1 GTSNPN, CDR2 SVGIG (reference sequence). V gave up 7 bases and J gave up 6 bases; unmatched junction bases: 6. This CDR3 has 14 amino acids. The CDR3 nucleotides read TGTGCCTTCCAGACTAGCGGGAGAGCCGGGGAGCTGTTTTTT. It codes for CAFQTSGRAGELFF.

This clone appeared a few times. The CDR3 region is CASSLVGGEQYF. The DNA of the CDR3 is TGTGCCAGCAGCCTAGTCGGGGGCGAGCAGTACTTC. The rearrangement joins TRBV11-3 to TRBJ2-7; possibly TRBD2 for D (6 bases). The CDR3 length is 12 residues. Looked up from germline, CDR1 is SGHNT and CDR2 is YENEEA. The V gene lost 5 bases and the J gene lost 6 bases, with 11 bases spanning the gap.

This clone was counted between two and nine times. The chain links TRBV5-4 to TRBJ2-7, with 7 bases identical to TRBD1. The junction had 8 bases not matched to a gene; V was cut back by 0 bases and J by 5 bases. Germline CDR1 reads SGHNT; CDR2 reads YYREEE (reference sequence). The CDR3 length is 15 residues. CDR3 DNA: TGTGCCAGCAGCTTGGGGGTTGACAGGGAAGACGAGCAGTACTTC. Its translation: CASSLGVDREDEQYF. The variable domain in full, completed from reference TRBV5-4 and TRBJ2-7, reads ETGVTQSPTHLIKTRGQQVTLRCSSQSGHNTVSWYQQALGQGPQFIFQYYREEENGRGNFPPRFSGLQFPNYSSELNVNALELDDSALYLCASSLGVDREDEQYFGPGTRLTVT.

This clone was observed a few times. This sequence joins TRBV7-8 and TRBJ2-1; 10 bases line up with TRBD2. With V trimmed by 5 bases and J by 6 bases, 7 bases remained unmatched. CDR3 length: 15 amino acids. Germline assignment: CDR1 SGHVS and CDR2 FQNEAQ. CDR3 in amino acids: CASSRTSGKGNEQFF. CDR3 bases: TGTGCCAGCAGCCGCACTAGCGGGAAGGGCAATGAGCAGTTCTTC.

The table lists this clone with a few counts. The chain has TRBV29-1 and TRBJ1-1, with D tentatively TRBD1 (6 bases). V was clipped by 2 bases and J by 5 bases, with 12 bases between them. There are 13 residues in the CDR3. From germline, CDR1 is SQVTM and CDR2 ANQGSEA. Here the CDR3 reads CSVETGQSTEAFF. As DNA, the CDR3 is TGCAGCGTTGAAACAGGGCAGAGTACTGAAGCTTTCTTT.

This clone was detected only a few times. The chain links TRBV4-2 to TRBJ2-3; perhaps TRBD2 as D (6 bases). Germline lookup yields CDR1 LGHNA and CDR2 YNFKEQ. The CDR3 consists of 14 residues. The V end lost 1 base, the J end lost 11 bases, and 16 bases lay between the germline ends. The CDR3 nucleotides read TGTGCCAGCAGCCAAGCTGCCGATAGCGGTTGGCAGTATTTT. Its translation is CASSQAADSGWQYF.

This clone has just a few counts. The gene calls are TRBV9 and TRBJ2-1; D is perhaps TRBD1 (5 bases). The germline gives CDR1 SGDLS, CDR2 YYNGEE. The CDR3 consists of 17 residues. V gave up 0 bases and J gave up 9 bases, with 22 bases separating them. CDR3 residues: CASSVVGGAPQSIEQFF. The CDR3 DNA reads as TGTGCCAGCAGCGTAGTTGGTGGGGCCCCCCAATCAATTGAGCAGTTCTTC.

There are a few counts of this clone. The gene calls are TRBV5-1 and TRBJ2-1; D might be TRBD1 (6 bases). This CDR3 is 17 amino acids long. Deletions cut 2 bases from V and 8 bases from J, with 23 bases between. Germline CDR1 SGHRS, CDR2 YFSETQ. CDR3 loop: CASSLGGRLKPGDEQFF. The CDR3 DNA follows: TGCGCCAGCAGCTTAGGAGGACGCCTAAAACCAGGGGATGAGCAGTTCTTC.

This clone was counted only a few times. The chain has TRBV28 and TRBJ1-5; D call uncertain. This CDR3 has 13 amino acids. Between the trimmed V and J ends, which lost 3 bases and 6 bases, there was a span of 9 bases. Germline V lookup: CDR1 MDHEN, CDR2 SYDVKM. Here the CDR3 reads CASSFGGSQPQHF. CDR3 coding DNA: TGTGCCAGCAGTTTCGGAGGGAGTCAGCCCCAGCATTTT.

The chain joins TRBV5-8 to TRBJ1-2; D uncertain. Germline V lookup: CDR1 SGHTS, CDR2 YDEGEE. CDR3 length: 13 amino acids. V dropped 9 bases and J dropped 5 bases, with 17 bases sitting between them. Written as DNA, the CDR3 is TGTGCCACCCCGGGGTTGGGTTGGTATGGCTACACCTTC. This gives the protein CATPGLGWYGYTF.

A few counts support this clone. The chain uses TRBV30 and TRBJ1-1, with 8 bases lining up with TRBD1. Germline V gene lookup returns CDR1 GTSNPN and CDR2 SVGIG (reference sequence). V shed 3 bases and J 5 bases; nucleotides not matched to a gene: 5. The CDR3 has 13 residues. This CDR3 is CAWSEQGGTEAFF. The CDR3 DNA is TGTGCCTGGAGCGAACAGGGGGGAACTGAAGCTTTCTTT.

A few counts support this clone. The CDR3 DNA follows: TGTGCCAGCAGCGTAGCAGGGGACCAACACAATGAGCAGTTCTTC. Translation gives CASSVAGDQHNEQFF. The chain uses TRBV9 and TRBJ2-1; D is possibly TRBD1 (6 bases). V was shortened by 0 bases and J by 5 bases, with 12 bases between the two germline ends. Looked up from germline, CDR1 is SGDLS and CDR2 is YYNGEE. This CDR3 is built from 15 residues.

The chain combines TRBV5-1 with TRBJ1-4; D is possibly TRBD1 (5 bases). The CDR3 spans 15 residues. Per the germline V gene, CDR1 is SGHRS and CDR2 is YFSETQ. V lost 4 bases, J lost 2 bases, and 12 bases lay in between. The CDR3 DNA is TGCGCCAGCAGCGCAAGGGGTGGCACTAATGAAAAACTGTTTTTT. Amino acid sequence: CASSARGGTNEKLFF.